The source of this T cell receptor (beta chain) is a study of neoadjuvant anti-PD-1 for oral cavity cancer. As for time point: after neoadjuvant nivolumab, at surgical resection. Assay used: immunoSEQ multiplex PCR; TCRdb lists only in-frame clones, some missing. Here the sample spans around 68,000 clones, approximately 87% being singletons. Germline V gene sequence: CDR1 SGHNT, CDR2 YYREEE (reference sequence). The CDR3 is 15 residues long. The V gene lost 5 bases and the J gene lost 0 bases, with 12 bases spanning the gap. The chain carries TRBV5-4 and TRBJ2-1, with TRBD2 as a possible D gene (6 bases). This TCR derives from a person aged 35-80 years with oral cavity squamous cell carcinoma. This material consisted of PBMCs, taken after nivolumab (anti-PD-1) treatment. The DNA of the CDR3 is TGTGCCAGCAGATCTGACGGGAGCTCCTACAATGAGCAGTTCTTC. Residues: CASRSDGSSYNEQFF.